This paragraph covers one T cell receptor (beta chain) sequence. Its antigen remains unknown. The CDR3 has 14 residues. CDR1 is LNHDA, CDR2 SQIVND, per germline (reference sequence). The V and J ends lost 3 bases and 7 bases, in that order; junction bases with no gene match: 4. Healthy donors of bone marrow made up the group. Primers included in the PCR were 60 Vbeta and 13 Jbeta primers. TCRdb keeps only in-frame clones here, not all; method: immunoSEQ multiplex PCR. The repertoire consists of fewer than 130,000 clones, with more than 65% occurring once and the leading ten covering around 15%. The data were taken from a study of cytomegalovirus exposure and HLA in healthy donors. The overall study: Findings of an earlier analysis included over 95 million unique TCR beta sequences from 190 million or so T cells. Points from the study as a whole: Among the CMV-associated chains, three were confirmed in vitro as specific for CMV antigens.

This sequence originates from a man aged 25-40 years in good health and CMV-seropositive. The sequencing input was PBMCs. V is TRBV19 and J is TRBJ1-5, with 9 bases fitting TRBD1. CDR3 protein: CASSMGQGGQPQHF. DNA for the CDR3: TGTGCCAGTAGTATGGGACAGGGCGGACAGCCCCAGCATTTT.